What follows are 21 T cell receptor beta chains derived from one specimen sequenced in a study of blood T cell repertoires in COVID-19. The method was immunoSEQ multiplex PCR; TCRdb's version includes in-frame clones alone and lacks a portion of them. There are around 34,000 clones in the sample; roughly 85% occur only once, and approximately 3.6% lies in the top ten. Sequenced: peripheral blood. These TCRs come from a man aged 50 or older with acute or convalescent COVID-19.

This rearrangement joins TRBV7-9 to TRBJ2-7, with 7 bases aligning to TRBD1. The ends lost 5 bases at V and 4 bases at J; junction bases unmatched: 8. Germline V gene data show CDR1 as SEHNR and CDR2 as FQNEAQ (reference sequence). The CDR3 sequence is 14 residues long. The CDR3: CASSPRGQLYEQYF. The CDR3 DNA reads TGTGCCAGCAGCCCCCGGGGACAGTTATACGAGCAGTACTTC. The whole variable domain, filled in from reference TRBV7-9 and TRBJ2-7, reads DTGVSQNPRHKITKRGQNVTFRCDPISEHNRLYWYRQTLGQGPEFLTYFQNEAQLEKSRLLSDRFSAERPKGSFSTLEIQRTEQGDSAMYLCASSPRGQLYEQYFGPGTRLTVT.

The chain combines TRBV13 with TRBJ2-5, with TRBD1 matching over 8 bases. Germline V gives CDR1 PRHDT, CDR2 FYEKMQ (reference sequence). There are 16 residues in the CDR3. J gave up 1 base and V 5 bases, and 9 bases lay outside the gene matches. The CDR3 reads CASSPRTGRAQETQYF. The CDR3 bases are TGTGCCAGCAGCCCCCGGACAGGGCGAGCCCAAGAGACCCAGTACTTC.

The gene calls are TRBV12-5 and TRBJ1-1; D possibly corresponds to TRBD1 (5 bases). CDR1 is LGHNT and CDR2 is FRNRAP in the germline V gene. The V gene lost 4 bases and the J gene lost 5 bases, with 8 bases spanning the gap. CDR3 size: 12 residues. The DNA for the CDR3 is TGTGCTAGTGGTTACGGGGGAACTGAAGCTTTCTTT. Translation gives CASGYGGTEAFF.

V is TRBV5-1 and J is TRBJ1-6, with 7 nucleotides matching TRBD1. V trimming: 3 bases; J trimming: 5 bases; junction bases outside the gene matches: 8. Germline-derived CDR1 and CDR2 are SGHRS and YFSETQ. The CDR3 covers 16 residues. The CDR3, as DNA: TGCGCCAGCAGCTGGACAGGCCCCCTGAATAATTCACCCCTCCACTTT. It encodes CASSWTGPLNNSPLHF.

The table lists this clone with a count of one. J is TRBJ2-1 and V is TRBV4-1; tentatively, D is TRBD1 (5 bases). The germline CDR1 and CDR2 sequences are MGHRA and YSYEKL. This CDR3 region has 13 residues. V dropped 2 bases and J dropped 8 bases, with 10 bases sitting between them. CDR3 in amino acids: CASSQNLGHEQFF. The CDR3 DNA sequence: TGCGCCAGCAGCCAAAATCTGGGGCATGAGCAGTTCTTC.

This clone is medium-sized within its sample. This CDR3 reads CASKQGANTEAFF. The DNA for the CDR3 is TGTGCCAGTAAACAGGGGGCGAACACTGAAGCTTTCTTT. The J gene is TRBJ1-1, the V gene TRBV19; TRBD1 agrees at 9 bases. The trim removed 7 bases at V and 1 base at J, leaving 1 base unmatched. Germline values: CDR1 LNHDA, CDR2 SQIVND (reference sequence). This CDR3 spans 13 amino acids. The complete variable domain, with remaining parts taken from reference TRBV19 and TRBJ1-1, reads DGGITQSPKYLFRKEGQNVTLSCEQNLNHDAMYWYRQDPGQGLRLIYYSQIVNDFQKGDIAEGYSVSREKKESFPLTVTSAQKNPTAFYLCASKQGANTEAFFGQGTRLTVV.

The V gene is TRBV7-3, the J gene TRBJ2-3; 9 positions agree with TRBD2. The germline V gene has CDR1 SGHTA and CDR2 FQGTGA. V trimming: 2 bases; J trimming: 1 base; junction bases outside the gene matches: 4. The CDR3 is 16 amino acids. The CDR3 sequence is CASSLGASGGTDTQYF. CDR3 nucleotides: TGTGCCAGCAGCTTAGGGGCTAGCGGGGGCACAGATACGCAGTATTTT.

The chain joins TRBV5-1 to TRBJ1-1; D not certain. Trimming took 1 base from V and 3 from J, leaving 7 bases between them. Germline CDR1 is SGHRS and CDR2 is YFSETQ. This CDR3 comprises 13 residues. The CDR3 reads CASSLHGDTEAFF. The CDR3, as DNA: TGCGCCAGCAGCTTGCATGGAGACACTGAAGCTTTCTTT.

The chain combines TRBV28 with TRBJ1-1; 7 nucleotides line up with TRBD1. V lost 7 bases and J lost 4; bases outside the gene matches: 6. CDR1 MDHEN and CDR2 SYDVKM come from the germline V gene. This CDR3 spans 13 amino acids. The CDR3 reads CASILQGGTEAFF. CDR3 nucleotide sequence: TGTGCCAGCATCCTGCAGGGGGGCACTGAAGCTTTCTTT. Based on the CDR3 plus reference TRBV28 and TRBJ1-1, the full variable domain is DVKVTQSSRYLVKRTGEKVFLECVQDMDHENMFWYRQDPGLGLRLIYFSYDVKMKEKGDIPEGYSVSREKKERFSLILESASTNQTSMYLCASILQGGTEAFFGQGTRLTVV.

Here the CDR3 DNA reads TGTGCCAGCAGTTACGTTCGGGGGACCTACAATGAGCAGTTCTTC. It codes for CASSYVRGTYNEQFF. The genes are TRBV6-6 and TRBJ2-1; D is possibly TRBD2 (6 bases). Germline-derived CDR1 and CDR2 are MNHNY and SVGAGI (reference sequence). The CDR3 has 15 amino acids. Trimming cost V 2 bases and J 2 bases, with 10 bases left between them.

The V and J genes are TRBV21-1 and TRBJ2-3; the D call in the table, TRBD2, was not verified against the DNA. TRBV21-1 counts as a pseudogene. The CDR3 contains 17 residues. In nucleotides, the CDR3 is TGTGCCAGCAGCAAAGCGTTGCGGGCCAGGAATACAGATACGCAGTATTTT. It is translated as CASSKALRARNTDTQYF.

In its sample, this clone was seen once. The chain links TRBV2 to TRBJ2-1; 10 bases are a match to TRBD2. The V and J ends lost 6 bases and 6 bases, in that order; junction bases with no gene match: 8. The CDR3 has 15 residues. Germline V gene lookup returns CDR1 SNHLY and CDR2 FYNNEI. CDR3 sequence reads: CASRRSGGASNEQFF. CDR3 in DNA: TGTGCCAGCAGGAGGAGCGGGGGGGCTAGCAATGAGCAGTTCTTC.

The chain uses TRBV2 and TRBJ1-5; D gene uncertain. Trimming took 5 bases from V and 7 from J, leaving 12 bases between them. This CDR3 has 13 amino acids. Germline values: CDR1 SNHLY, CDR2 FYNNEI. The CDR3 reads CASSLSWEQPQHF. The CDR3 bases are TGTGCCAGCAGTCTTTCGTGGGAGCAGCCCCAGCATTTT.

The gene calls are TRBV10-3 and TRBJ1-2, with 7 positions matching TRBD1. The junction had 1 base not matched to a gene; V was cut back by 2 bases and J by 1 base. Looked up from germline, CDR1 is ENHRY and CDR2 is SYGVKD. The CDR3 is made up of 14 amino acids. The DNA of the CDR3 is TGTGCCATCAGTGAGAGGGACAGTAACTATGGCTACACCTTC. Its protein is CAISERDSNYGYTF.

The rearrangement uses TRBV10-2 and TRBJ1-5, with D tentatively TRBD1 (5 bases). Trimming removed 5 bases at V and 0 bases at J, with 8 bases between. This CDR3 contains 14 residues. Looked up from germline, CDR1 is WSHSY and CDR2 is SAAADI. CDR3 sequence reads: CASSPGVSNQPQHF. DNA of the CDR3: TGCGCCAGCAGTCCGGGGGTTAGCAATCAGCCCCAGCATTTT.

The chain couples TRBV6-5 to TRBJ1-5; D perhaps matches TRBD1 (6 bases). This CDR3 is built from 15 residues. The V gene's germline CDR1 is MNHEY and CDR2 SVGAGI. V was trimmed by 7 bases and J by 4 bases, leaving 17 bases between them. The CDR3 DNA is TGTGCCAGCACCCCCCTGGCAGGGGAGAATCAGCCCCAGCATTTT. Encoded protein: CASTPLAGENQPQHF.

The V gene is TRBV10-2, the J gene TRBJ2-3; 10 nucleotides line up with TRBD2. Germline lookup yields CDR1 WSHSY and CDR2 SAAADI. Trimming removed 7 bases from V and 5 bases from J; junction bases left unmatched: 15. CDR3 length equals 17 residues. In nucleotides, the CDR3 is TGCGCCAGCATGTCCCCGCTAGCGGGGGCCGAGGGAGATACGCAGTATTTT. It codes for CASMSPLAGAEGDTQYF.

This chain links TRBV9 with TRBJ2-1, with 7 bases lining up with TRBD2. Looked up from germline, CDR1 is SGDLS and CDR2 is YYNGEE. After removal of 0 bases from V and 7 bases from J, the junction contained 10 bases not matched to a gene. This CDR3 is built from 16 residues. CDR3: CASSVEAAGPGNEQFF. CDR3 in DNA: TGTGCCAGCAGCGTAGAGGCAGCGGGGCCCGGGAATGAGCAGTTCTTC. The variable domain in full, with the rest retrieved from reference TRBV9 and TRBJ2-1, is DSGVTQTPKHLITATGQRVTLRCSPRSGDLSVYWYQQSLDQGLQFLIQYYNGEERAKGNILERFSAQQFPDLHSELNLSSLELGDSALYFCASSVEAAGPGNEQFFGPGTRLTVL.

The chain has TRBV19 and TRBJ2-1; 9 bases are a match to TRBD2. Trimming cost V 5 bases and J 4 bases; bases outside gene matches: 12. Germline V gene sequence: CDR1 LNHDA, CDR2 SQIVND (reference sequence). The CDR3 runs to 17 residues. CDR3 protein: CASSRGETSGGYNEQFF. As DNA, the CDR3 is TGTGCCAGTAGTCGCGGCGAGACTAGCGGAGGGTACAATGAGCAGTTCTTC.

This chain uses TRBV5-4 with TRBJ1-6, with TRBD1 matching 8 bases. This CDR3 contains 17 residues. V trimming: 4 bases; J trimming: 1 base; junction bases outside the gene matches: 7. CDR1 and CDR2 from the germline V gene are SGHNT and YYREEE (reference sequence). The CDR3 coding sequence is TGTGCCAGCAGCCCCGGACAGGGCAGTTCCTATAATTCACCCCTCCACTTT. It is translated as CASSPGQGSSYNSPLHF.

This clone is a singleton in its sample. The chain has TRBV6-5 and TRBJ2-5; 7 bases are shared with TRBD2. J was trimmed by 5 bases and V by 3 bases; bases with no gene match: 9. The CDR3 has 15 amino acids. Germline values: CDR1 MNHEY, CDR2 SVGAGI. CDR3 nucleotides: TGTGCCAGCAGTTATGGGGGAGGGATAGAGGAGACCCAGTACTTC. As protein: CASSYGGGIEETQYF.